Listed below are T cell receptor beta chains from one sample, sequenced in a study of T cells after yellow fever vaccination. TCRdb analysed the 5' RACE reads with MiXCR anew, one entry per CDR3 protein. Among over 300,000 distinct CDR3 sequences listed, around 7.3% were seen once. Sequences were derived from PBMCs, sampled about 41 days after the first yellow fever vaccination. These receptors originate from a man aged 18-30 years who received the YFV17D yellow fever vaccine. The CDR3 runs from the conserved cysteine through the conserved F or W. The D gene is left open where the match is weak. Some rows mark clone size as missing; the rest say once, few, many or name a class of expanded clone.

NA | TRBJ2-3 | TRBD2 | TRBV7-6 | CASSFGTTTADTQYF | TGTGCCAGCAGCTTCGGGACTACCACCGCAGATACGCAGTATTTT
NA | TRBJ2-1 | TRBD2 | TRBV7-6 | CASSSTSGGHNEQFF | TGTGCCAGCAGCTCAACTAGCGGGGGACACAATGAGCAGTTCTTC
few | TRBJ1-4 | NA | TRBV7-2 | CASSFIFGRLNEKLFF | TGTGCCAGCAGCTTTATTTTCGGCAGGTTAAATGAAAAACTGTTTTTT
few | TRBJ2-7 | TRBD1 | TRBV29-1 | CSVVTSGTGVYEQYF | TGCAGCGTCGTTACCTCCGGGACAGGGGTCTACGAGCAGTACTTC
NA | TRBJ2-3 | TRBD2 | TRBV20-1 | CSARDPGTSGNTQYF | TGCAGTGCTAGAGACCCCGGGACTAGCGGGAATACGCAGTATTTT
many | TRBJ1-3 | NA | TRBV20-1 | CSARSQSSGNTIYF | TGCAGTGCTAGATCGCAGAGCTCTGGAAACACCATATATTTT
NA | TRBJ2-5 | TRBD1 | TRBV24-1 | CATSELLDRVETQYF | TGTGCCACCAGTGAACTTCTAGACAGGGTAGAGACCCAGTACTTC
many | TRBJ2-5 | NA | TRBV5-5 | CASSLLGSQETQYF | TGTGCCAGCAGCTTGTTGGGCAGTCAAGAGACCCAGTACTTC
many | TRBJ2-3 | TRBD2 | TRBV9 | CASSVGLAASTDTQYF | TGTGCCAGCAGCGTAGGACTAGCGGCTAGCACAGATACGCAGTATTTT
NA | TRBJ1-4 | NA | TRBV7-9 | CASSLTVMEKLFF | TGTGCCAGCAGCTTAACGGTCATGGAAAAACTGTTTTTT
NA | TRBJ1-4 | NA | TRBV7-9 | CASSPRRDYNEKLFF | TGTGCCAGCAGTCCACGCCGGGACTATAATGAAAAACTGTTTTTT
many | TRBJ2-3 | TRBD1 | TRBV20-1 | CSARDPDRGDTQYF | TGCAGTGCTAGAGATCCGGACAGGGGAGATACGCAGTATTTT
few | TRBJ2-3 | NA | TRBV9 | CASSLQRGSDTQYF | TGTGCCAGCAGTCTACAACGGGGTTCAGATACGCAGTATTTT
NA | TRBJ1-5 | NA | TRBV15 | CATSSSTNQPQHF | TGTGCCACCAGCAGCTCAACCAATCAGCCCCAGCATTTT
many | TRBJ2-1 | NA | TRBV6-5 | CASSYSRWSYNEQFF | TGTGCCAGCAGTTACTCTAGGTGGTCCTACAATGAGCAGTTCTTC
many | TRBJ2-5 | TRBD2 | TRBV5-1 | CASSSTGLAVLETQYF | TGCGCCAGCAGCTCAACGGGACTAGCGGTTTTAGAGACCCAGTACTTC
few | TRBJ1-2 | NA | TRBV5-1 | CASSLYTGRGYGYTF | TGCGCCAGCAGCCTCTATACAGGGCGTGGCTATGGCTACACCTTC